What follows are 31 T cell receptor beta chains derived from one specimen sequenced in a study of blood T cell repertoires in COVID-19. Libraries were prepared by immunoSEQ multiplex PCR; TCRdb keeps only in-frame clonotypes and omits some of them. This sample yields about 400,000 clones, of which roughly 89% are seen a single time; about 1.8% belongs to the top ten. Sample: PBMCs or T cells enriched from blood (not recorded which). The source is a woman between 25 and 40 years old who had recovered from COVID-19.

J is TRBJ1-1 and V is TRBV24-1; 10 bases fit TRBD1. Germline-derived CDR1 and CDR2 are KGHDR and SFDVKD. The ends lost 3 bases at V and 3 bases at J; junction bases unmatched: 3. The CDR3 loop spans 15 amino acids. The CDR3 protein is CATSDGQGVYTEAFF. The CDR3, as DNA: TGTGCCACCAGTGATGGACAGGGGGTTTACACTGAAGCTTTCTTT.

This chain connects TRBV28 to TRBJ1-2; 8 bases are a match to TRBD1. CDR3 size: 14 residues. Trimming cost V 8 bases and J 3 bases; bases outside gene matches: 8. Germline assignment: CDR1 MDHEN and CDR2 SYDVKM. The CDR3 is CASETGRGHYGYTF. The CDR3 nucleotides are TGTGCCAGCGAAACTGGCAGGGGGCACTATGGCTACACCTTC.

The chain carries TRBV3-1 (or the pseudogene TRBV3-2) and TRBJ2-3; possible D gene TRBD1, 6 bases. Trimming took off 6 bases at V and 0 bases at J, with 10 bases between the two ends. This CDR3 is 14 amino acids long. Germline CDR1 reads LGHDT; CDR2 reads YNNKEL (reference sequence). The CDR3 DNA is TGTGCCAGCAGTCGACAGGCTAGCACAGATACGCAGTATTTT. Protein: CASSRQASTDTQYF.

V usage is TRBV29-1 and J usage is TRBJ1-1; D is perhaps TRBD1 (6 bases). Germline CDR1 SQVTM, CDR2 ANQGSEA. CDR3 length equals 12 residues. Trimming took 7 bases from V and 1 from J, leaving 10 bases between them. CDR3 nucleotide sequence: TGCAGCGCCCCAGGGGCGAACACTGAAGCTTTCTTT. It translates to CSAPGANTEAFF.

This clone was counted once. The chain recombines TRBV14 with TRBJ2-1; D unclear. CDR3 length: 16 amino acids. V shed 0 bases and J shed 7 bases, with 16 bases lying between them. In germline, CDR1 is SGHDN, CDR2 FVKESK. The CDR3 DNA reads as TGTGCCAGCAGCCAAGAGCCCGTCTTCCGCGGAAATGAGCAGTTCTTC. It specifies CASSQEPVFRGNEQFF.

J is TRBJ2-5 and V is TRBV7-9, with 8 bases identical to TRBD2. The V and J ends lost 5 bases and 2 bases, in that order; junction bases with no gene match: 16. There are 18 residues in the CDR3. The germline gives CDR1 SEHNR, CDR2 FQNEAQ (reference sequence). The CDR3 sequence is CASSRRGWSGGQQETQYF. DNA for the CDR3: TGTGCCAGCAGCCGCAGGGGATGGAGCGGGGGTCAGCAAGAGACCCAGTACTTC.

V usage is TRBV20-1 and J usage is TRBJ2-1; 7 nucleotides match TRBD2. The V and J ends lost 3 bases and 5 bases, in that order; junction bases with no gene match: 7. The germline V gene encodes CDR1 DFQATT and CDR2 SNEGSKA (reference sequence). The CDR3 spans 14 residues. The CDR3 nucleotides read TGCAGTGCTAGTCCTAGCGGAGTGCACAATGAGCAGTTCTTC. Its translation: CSASPSGVHNEQFF.

The V gene is TRBV5-1, the J gene TRBJ2-2; possibly TRBD1 for D (5 bases). Germline CDR1 and CDR2: SGHRS and YFSETQ. Between the trimmed V and J ends, which lost 4 bases and 7 bases, there was a span of 23 bases. The CDR3 is 17 amino acids. The DNA of the CDR3 is TGCGCCAGCAGCGATGTAGTGGACACTATGCAAGACGGGGAGCTGTTTTTT. Encoded protein: CASSDVVDTMQDGELFF.

The V gene is TRBV7-2, the J gene TRBJ2-7, with a possible D match to TRBD1 (6 bases). The V and J ends lost 1 base and 7 bases respectively, with 11 bases between them. This CDR3 has 13 residues. CDR1 is SGHTA and CDR2 is FQGNSA in the germline V gene. CDR3 nucleotide sequence: TGTGCCAGCAGCTTAGACAGGGCCCTGGAGCAGTACTTC. Protein: CASSLDRALEQYF.

This clone was recorded a few times. The rearrangement uses TRBV5-6 and TRBJ2-3; 11 bases line up with TRBD2. Per germline, CDR1 SGHDT and CDR2 YYEEEE. V trimming: 1 base; J trimming: 1 base; junction bases outside the gene matches: 2. CDR3 size: 16 residues. CDR3 bases: TGTGCCAGCAGCTTGCTGACTAGCGGGGGCACAGATACGCAGTATTTT. Protein product: CASSLLTSGGTDTQYF.

This clone was seen once. The chain combines TRBV15 with TRBJ1-2; 10 positions agree with TRBD1. The CDR3 runs 14 residues. V shed 5 bases, J shed 5 bases, and the junction held 5 bases outside the gene matches. Germline CDR1 and CDR2: LNHNV and YYDKDF (reference sequence). CDR3 DNA sequence: TGTGCCACCAGCTCAGGGACAGGGGTGTATGGCTACACCTTC. Residues: CATSSGTGVYGYTF.

This clone was seen only a few times. This chain joins TRBV27 and TRBJ2-7; D not resolved. Trimming removed 2 bases at V and 4 bases at J, with 12 bases between. The CDR3 spans 14 residues. CDR1 MNHEY and CDR2 SMNVEV come from the germline V gene (reference sequence). The CDR3 loop is CASSLAPEWYEQYF. CDR3 nucleotides: TGTGCCAGCAGTTTAGCCCCCGAGTGGTACGAGCAGTACTTC.

This sequence joins TRBV25-1 and TRBJ1-1; 10 nucleotides line up with TRBD1. The ends lost 6 bases at V and 7 bases at J; junction bases unmatched: 8. The CDR3 consists of 14 residues. Looked up from germline, CDR1 is MGHDK and CDR2 is SYGVNS. The CDR3 loop reads CASRRTGGGSEAFF. In DNA form, the CDR3 reads TGTGCCAGCAGAAGGACAGGGGGAGGAAGTGAAGCTTTCTTT. Full variable domain (rest looked up from reference TRBV25-1 and TRBJ1-1): EADIYQTPRYLVIGTGKKITLECSQTMGHDKMYWYQQDPGMELHLIHYSYGVNSTEKGDLSSESTVSRIRTEHFPLTLESARPSHTSQYLCASRRTGGGSEAFFGQGTRLTVV.

This rearrangement joins TRBV5-4 to TRBJ2-1, with TRBD2 matching 7 bases. V gave up 4 bases and J gave up 7 bases; unmatched junction bases: 11. The CDR3 is made up of 15 amino acids. Germline CDR1 SGHNT, CDR2 YYREEE (reference sequence). CDR3 amino acids: CASSHPGLPDNEQFF. CDR3 sequence (DNA): TGTGCCAGCAGCCACCCGGGACTACCCGATAATGAGCAGTTCTTC.

V is TRBV7-9 and J is TRBJ2-1, with 7 nucleotides matching TRBD2. Germline V CDR1 and CDR2: SEHNR, FQNEAQ (reference sequence). After removal of 8 bases from V and 1 base from J, the junction contained 8 bases not matched to a gene. The CDR3 contains 15 residues. The DNA of the CDR3 is TGTGCCAGCCGGGAAGCGGGATGGTCCTACAATGAGCAGTTCTTC. It encodes CASREAGWSYNEQFF.

The chain recombines TRBV5-1 with TRBJ2-7; the D is unclear. V lost 8 bases to trimming and J lost 3 bases, with 9 bases between them. The CDR3 has 11 amino acids. Germline assignment: CDR1 SGHRS and CDR2 YFSETQ. The CDR3, as DNA: TGCGCCAGGACATTCTACTACGAGCAGTACTTC. This translates into CARTFYYEQYF.

The chain uses TRBV30 and TRBJ2-3, with 12 positions matching TRBD2. The CDR3 contains 15 residues. The V segment lost 0 bases and the J segment 10 bases; nucleotides outside the gene matches: 8. Germline lookup yields CDR1 GTSNPN and CDR2 SVGIG (reference sequence). The CDR3 DNA follows: TGTGCCTGGAGTGTGGCTAGCGGGGGGGCAGCAGCGCAGTATTTT. Encoded protein: CAWSVASGGAAAQYF.

This clone was seen once. The chain carries TRBV28 and TRBJ2-5, with 10 bases aligning to TRBD2. The CDR3 consists of 14 residues. J gave up 9 bases and V 7 bases, and 11 bases lay outside the gene matches. The germline gives CDR1 MDHEN, CDR2 SYDVKM. The CDR3 nucleotides read TGTGCCAGCACCCTGAGGGGGACTAGCGTGCCCCAGTACTTC. This gives the protein CASTLRGTSVPQYF.

J is TRBJ1-2 and V is TRBV27; D possibly corresponds to TRBD1 (6 bases). Between the trimmed V and J ends, which lost 2 bases and 8 bases, there was a span of 12 bases. The CDR3 covers 13 residues. In germline, CDR1 is MNHEY, CDR2 SMNVEV (reference sequence). CDR3 sequence (DNA): TGTGCCAGCAGTTTACTTACAGGGAACGGCTACACCTTC. Its protein product is CASSLLTGNGYTF.

V usage is TRBV2 and J usage is TRBJ2-2; the D gene is possibly TRBD1 (6 bases). CDR1 and CDR2 from the germline V gene are SNHLY and FYNNEI. The V gene lost 8 bases and the J gene lost 5 bases, with 21 bases spanning the gap. CDR3 length equals 16 residues. The CDR3 DNA follows: TGTGCCAGCCATTCCGAGACAGGATATTATACCGGGGAGCTGTTTTTT. Protein: CASHSETGYYTGELFF.

This chain connects TRBV10-3 to TRBJ2-5, with TRBD2 as a possible D gene (5 bases). The CDR3 is 13 residues long. V was shortened by 8 bases and J by 2 bases, with 12 bases between the two germline ends. Germline V gene data show CDR1 as ENHRY and CDR2 as SYGVKD. The CDR3 bases are TGTGCCATCGGTCGCGACTATCAAGAGACCCAGTACTTC. Translated: CAIGRDYQETQYF.

Turning to this clone: The same CDR3 is also encoded by other DNA sequences in this sample. The chain couples TRBV4-1 to TRBJ1-6; D possibly corresponds to TRBD1 (5 bases). The CDR3 runs 14 residues. Per the germline V gene, CDR1 is MGHRA and CDR2 is YSYEKL. V was pared by 3 bases and J by 7 bases, with 10 bases between. This CDR3 reads CASSQEAGNSPLHF. In DNA, the CDR3 is TGCGCCAGCAGCCAGGAAGCAGGGAATTCACCCCTCCACTTT.

The rearrangement links TRBV7-2 to TRBJ2-7; 8 bases match TRBD2. Unmatched junction bases numbered 7, after V lost 1 base and J lost 5 bases. The length of the CDR3 is 15 residues. In germline, CDR1 is SGHTA, CDR2 FQGNSA. The CDR3 DNA reads TGTGCCAGCAGCTTAGTTCCGGGGGGGCCGAACGAGCAGTACTTC. Protein product: CASSLVPGGPNEQYF.

The J gene is TRBJ2-5, the V gene TRBV11-1; D is perhaps TRBD1 (7 bases). The V gene lost 10 bases and the J gene lost 5 bases, with 26 bases spanning the gap. CDR3 size: 16 residues. Germline values: CDR1 SGHAT, CDR2 FQDESV (reference sequence). CDR3 nucleotides: TGTGCCACCTCCCTACGGGCAGGGGGAGGTTGGGAGACCCAGTACTTC. It encodes CATSLRAGGGWETQYF. The entire variable domain, with the rest obtained from reference TRBV11-1 and TRBJ2-5, is as follows: EAEVAQSPRYKITEKSQAVAFWCDPISGHATLYWYRQILGQGPELLVQFQDESVVDDSQLPKDRFSAERLKGVDSTLKIQPAELGDSAMYLCATSLRAGGGWETQYFGPGTRLLVL.

This chain connects TRBV30 to TRBJ1-4, with a tentative D call TRBD1 (5 bases). Between the trimmed V and J ends, which lost 3 bases and 8 bases, there was a span of 22 bases. In germline, CDR1 is GTSNPN, CDR2 SVGIG (reference sequence). The CDR3 extends over 16 amino acids. The CDR3 reads CAWSSLGHREEEKLFF. The CDR3, as DNA: TGTGCCTGGAGCTCACTAGGACACCGGGAGGAGGAAAAACTGTTTTTT.

The chain combines TRBV5-1 with TRBJ1-4; 7 bases match TRBD1. The CDR3 spans 15 residues. Trimming at V came to 3 bases and at J to 3 bases, leaving 5 bases not matched to a gene. Germline lookup yields CDR1 SGHRS and CDR2 YFSETQ. The CDR3 reads CASSSTGQSNEKLFF. The CDR3 coding sequence is TGCGCCAGCAGCTCGACAGGGCAGTCTAATGAAAAACTGTTTTTT. The variable domain in full, with the rest retrieved from reference TRBV5-1 and TRBJ1-4, is KAGVTQTPRYLIKTRGQQVTLSCSPISGHRSVSWYQQTPGQGLQFLFEYFSETQRNKGNFPGRFSGRQFSNSRSEMNVSTLELGDSALYLCASSSTGQSNEKLFFGSGTQLSVL.

The chain couples TRBV6-2 or TRBV6-3 to TRBJ2-3, with a tentative D call TRBD1 (5 bases). Trimming took 5 bases from V and 2 from J, leaving 20 bases between them. This CDR3 is 17 amino acids long. CDR1 is MNHEY and CDR2 is SVGEGT in the germline V gene. CDR3 nucleotide sequence: TGTGCCAGCAGTGAGGCCCCAGGGCTTGGGCACACAGATACGCAGTATTTT. Translation: CASSEAPGLGHTDTQYF.

The chain combines TRBV6-5 with TRBJ1-2; unclear D gene. Germline V CDR1 and CDR2: MNHEY, SVGAGI. This CDR3 has 15 residues. V lost 4 bases and J lost 7, with 19 bases in between. CDR3 in DNA: TGTGCCAGCAGTTCCCTTTTCATAGGGAGTTCTGGCTACACCTTC. Protein: CASSSLFIGSSGYTF.

V gene TRBV7-9 combines with J gene TRBJ1-5, with D tentatively TRBD1 (5 bases). Germline V gene data show CDR1 as SEHNR and CDR2 as FQNEAQ (reference sequence). This CDR3 contains 14 residues. V lost 5 bases and J 7 bases, leaving 15 bases between the germline ends. The CDR3 protein is CASSLKEGRQPQHF. CDR3 bases: TGTGCCAGCAGCCTTAAGGAGGGGCGACAGCCCCAGCATTTT.

The chain couples TRBV7-3 to TRBJ2-1; TRBD2 matches at 9 bases. J gave up 8 bases and V 8 bases, and 10 bases lay outside the gene matches. Germline V gene data show CDR1 as SGHTA and CDR2 as FQGTGA. There are 14 residues in the CDR3. The CDR3 bases are TGTGCCAGCTCGGGACTAGCAATTTCGGATGAGCAGTTCTTC. It codes for CASSGLAISDEQFF.

This clone was picked up one time. The chain has TRBV30 and TRBJ1-6, with D maybe TRBD1 (5 bases). V was trimmed by 0 bases and J by 7 bases, leaving 16 bases between them. The CDR3 is made up of 16 amino acids. The germline V gene encodes CDR1 GTSNPN and CDR2 SVGIG (reference sequence). CDR3 DNA: TGTGCCTGGAGTGTACTCGTCAGGGCGATAAATTCACCCCTCCACTTT. Amino acids: CAWSVLVRAINSPLHF.